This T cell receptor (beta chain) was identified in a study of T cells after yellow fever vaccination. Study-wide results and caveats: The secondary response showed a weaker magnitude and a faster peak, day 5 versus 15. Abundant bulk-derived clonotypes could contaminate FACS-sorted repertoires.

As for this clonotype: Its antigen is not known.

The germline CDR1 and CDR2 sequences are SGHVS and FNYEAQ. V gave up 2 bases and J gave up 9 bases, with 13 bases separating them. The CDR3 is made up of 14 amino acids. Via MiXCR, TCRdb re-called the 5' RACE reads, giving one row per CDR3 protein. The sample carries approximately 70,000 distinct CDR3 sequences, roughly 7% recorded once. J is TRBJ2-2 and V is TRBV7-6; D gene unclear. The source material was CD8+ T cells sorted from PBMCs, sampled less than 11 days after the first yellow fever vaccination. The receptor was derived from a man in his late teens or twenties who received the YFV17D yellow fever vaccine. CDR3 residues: CASSLFGVDRELFF. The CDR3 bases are TGTGCCAGCAGCTTATTTGGTGTGGATCGGGAGCTGTTTTTT. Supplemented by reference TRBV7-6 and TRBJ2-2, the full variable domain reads GAGVSQSPRYKVTKRGQDVALRCDPISGHVSLYWYRQALGQGPEFLTYFNYEAQQDKSGLPNDRFSAERPEGSISTLTIQRTEQRDSAMYRCASSLFGVDRELFFGEGSRLTVL.